Listed below are T cell receptor beta chains from one sample, sequenced in a study of blood T cell repertoires in COVID-19. Clones were read by immunoSEQ multiplex PCR, and TCRdb kept only the in-frame ones, dropping some. The table records approximately 300,000 clones, 70% to 90% of them present only once. The specimen was PBMCs or T cells enriched from blood (not recorded which). The origin of the receptors is a woman aged 25 to 39 who had recovered from COVID-19. The conserved cysteine and the conserved F or W are not part of the CDR3 here. D genes are given only for firm matches.

v_call: TRBV6-5
d_call: NA
j_call: TRBJ1-1
cdr3_aa: ASSYSWARGTEAF

v_call: TRBV13
d_call: TRBD1
j_call: TRBJ1-2
cdr3_aa: ASSFRQGSHYGYT

v_call: TRBV6-2/TRBV6-3
d_call: TRBD2
j_call: TRBJ2-1
cdr3_aa: ASSQREGRSHEQF

v_call: TRBV30
d_call: TRBD2
j_call: TRBJ2-7
cdr3_aa: AWNSGSTYEQY

v_call: TRBV30
d_call: NA
j_call: TRBJ2-3
cdr3_aa: AWSEGGADTQY

v_call: TRBV7-2
d_call: NA
j_call: TRBJ1-2
cdr3_aa: ASSLVGQGVNYGYT

v_call: TRBV11-2
d_call: NA
j_call: TRBJ2-7
cdr3_aa: ASSLVAGRNEQY

v_call: TRBV12-5
d_call: NA
j_call: TRBJ1-1
cdr3_aa: ASGLGRGAF

v_call: TRBV4-1
d_call: NA
j_call: TRBJ1-1
cdr3_aa: ASSHLHIQGNTEAF

v_call: TRBV28
d_call: TRBD1
j_call: TRBJ1-2
cdr3_aa: ATSGDRGLYGYT

v_call: TRBV28
d_call: TRBD1
j_call: TRBJ2-1
cdr3_aa: ASSPGQAKYNEQF

v_call: TRBV7-8
d_call: NA
j_call: TRBJ1-1
cdr3_aa: ASSLGVPEAF

v_call: TRBV9
d_call: TRBD1
j_call: TRBJ2-1
cdr3_aa: ASTPVGQGSYNEQF

v_call: TRBV19
d_call: NA
j_call: TRBJ1-1
cdr3_aa: ASKDGGATEAF

v_call: TRBV14
d_call: TRBD1
j_call: TRBJ2-7
cdr3_aa: ASSLRDSGYEQY

v_call: TRBV7-9
d_call: NA
j_call: TRBJ1-1
cdr3_aa: ASSLGREPEAF

v_call: TRBV10-2
d_call: TRBD1
j_call: TRBJ1-1
cdr3_aa: ASRKGQGALMNTEAF

v_call: TRBV6-2/TRBV6-3
d_call: TRBD2
j_call: TRBJ2-1
cdr3_aa: ASSYWTSGGTYSYNEQF

v_call: TRBV28
d_call: NA
j_call: TRBJ2-1
cdr3_aa: ASSTSDRFYNEQF

v_call: TRBV4-2
d_call: NA
j_call: TRBJ1-2
cdr3_aa: ASSQDSPRSNYGYT

v_call: TRBV7-8
d_call: NA
j_call: TRBJ1-3
cdr3_aa: ASTGQTSSSGNTIY

v_call: TRBV5-7
d_call: TRBD2
j_call: TRBJ2-7
cdr3_aa: ASSPGLAYEQY

v_call: TRBV5-1
d_call: NA
j_call: TRBJ1-1
cdr3_aa: ASSSGQPRAEAF

v_call: TRBV2
d_call: NA
j_call: TRBJ1-1
cdr3_aa: ASSKQPNTEAF

v_call: TRBV30
d_call: TRBD1
j_call: TRBJ2-1
cdr3_aa: AWSTTWGQYYNEQF

v_call: TRBV24-1
d_call: TRBD1
j_call: TRBJ1-2
cdr3_aa: ATSDTTGAGYGYT

v_call: TRBV11-2
d_call: TRBD1
j_call: TRBJ1-2
cdr3_aa: ASSLDRGQAGGYT